The 14 T cell receptor beta chains below were found in one sample sequenced in a study of beta chain features in type 1 diabetes. These receptors are not linked to any known antigen. General study points: Moderate but significant shortening of TCRB CDR3s was recorded in all four CD4+ subsets from Type 1 diabetes patients.

The authors reverse transcribed all of the isolated RNA, so sequencing captured expressed TCRB transcripts. The repertoire was sequenced with immunoSEQ multiplex PCR; TCRdb's copy has only in-frame clones and lacks some. The sample gives roughly 150,000 clones, 7.8% of which show up once; approximately 1% is in the top ten. Sequencing was carried out using central memory CD4+ T cells from blood. The source is a woman aged 40 to 50 with type 1 diabetes.

This clone has more than one count but fewer than ten. The V and J genes are TRBV6-6 and TRBJ2-1, with TRBD1 matching 9 bases. Germline assignment: CDR1 MNHNY and CDR2 SVGAGI (reference sequence). Unmatched junction bases numbered 4, after V lost 5 bases and J lost 2 bases. CDR3 size: 15 residues. This CDR3 reads CASSGQGLAYNEQFF. CDR3 bases: TGTGCCAGCAGTGGACAGGGGTTGGCCTACAATGAGCAGTTCTTC.

The chain has TRBV5-1 and TRBJ2-7; 11 nucleotides agree with TRBD2. CDR3 length: 14 residues. The germline V gene has CDR1 SGHRS and CDR2 YFSETQ. The junction had 4 bases not matched to a gene; V was cut back by 5 bases and J by 3 bases. This CDR3 is CASSRTSGFYEQYF. The CDR3 DNA reads TGCGCCAGCAGTAGGACTAGCGGGTTCTACGAGCAGTACTTC.

This clone was seen only a few times. The chain is built from TRBV27 and TRBJ1-2; D possibly corresponds to TRBD1 (5 bases). Germline V gene data show CDR1 as MNHEY and CDR2 as SMNVEV (reference sequence). This CDR3 contains 15 residues. V was cut by 7 bases and J by 5 bases, with 20 bases left in between. The CDR3, as DNA: TGTGCCAGCATGAGGGCGGGACGGGACCCTTATGGCTACACCTTC. It yields the protein CASMRAGRDPYGYTF.

The chain uses TRBV27 and TRBJ2-7; TRBD1 matches 9 bases. This CDR3 is built from 14 residues. Germline values: CDR1 MNHEY, CDR2 SMNVEV (reference sequence). J was trimmed by 5 bases and V by 6 bases; bases with no gene match: 8. As DNA, the CDR3 is TGTGCCAGCAGGGGATGGGACAGGGTTGACGAGCAGTACTTC. As protein: CASRGWDRVDEQYF.

The genes are TRBV28 and TRBJ2-5, with TRBD1 matching over 9 bases. The DNA matches TRBJ2-7 better at its end, which makes the J call doubtful. Germline V gene sequence: CDR1 MDHEN, CDR2 SYDVKM. CDR3 length: 14 amino acids. The CDR3: CASTSGGQGYEQYF. The CDR3, as DNA: TGTGCCAGCACCTCTGGCGGACAGGGGTACGAGCAGTACTTC.

This sequence joins TRBV9 and TRBJ2-1, with D possibly being TRBD1 (5 bases). CDR1 is SGDLS, CDR2 YYNGEE, per germline. V lost 0 bases, J lost 3 bases, and 10 bases lay in between. The CDR3 is 15 amino acids. The CDR3: CASSVEGASYNEQFF. The CDR3 coding sequence is TGTGCCAGCAGCGTAGAAGGGGCTAGCTACAATGAGCAGTTCTTC.

This clone was seen a handful of times. This CDR3 is also generated by other DNA sequences in the sample. V is TRBV7-9 and J is TRBJ2-3; D unresolved. Trimming pared 0 bases from V and 3 bases from J, leaving 4 bases between. The CDR3 has 13 amino acids. Germline CDR1 reads SEHNR; CDR2 reads FQNEAQ (reference sequence). CDR3 in amino acids: CASSLASTDTQYF. The CDR3 DNA is TGTGCCAGCAGCTTAGCGTCGACAGATACGCAGTATTTT. The full variable domain, with the rest looked up from reference TRBV7-9 and TRBJ2-3, is DTGVSQNPRHKITKRGQNVTFRCDPISEHNRLYWYRQTLGQGPEFLTYFQNEAQLEKSRLLSDRFSAERPKGSFSTLEIQRTEQGDSAMYLCASSLASTDTQYFGPGTRLTVL.

This clone was recorded at least ten times. The chain has TRBV30 and TRBJ2-1; 10 nucleotides line up with TRBD2. The CDR3 has 15 residues. Per germline, CDR1 GTSNPN and CDR2 SVGIG (reference sequence). The trim removed 0 bases at V and 15 bases at J, leaving 14 bases unmatched. Written as DNA, the CDR3 is TGTGCCTGGAGTGTAATTCGCGGGTCTAGCGGGAGAGCGTTCTTC. This sequence encodes CAWSVIRGSSGRAFF. Drawing the rest from reference TRBV30 and TRBJ2-1, the complete variable domain is SQTIHQWPATLVQPVGSPLSLECTVEGTSNPNLYWYRQAAGRGLQLLFYSVGIGQISSEVPQNLSASRPQDRQFILSSKKLLLSDSGFYLCAWSVIRGSSGRAFFGPGTRLTVL.

In its sample, this clone was seen a few times. The chain combines TRBV28 with TRBJ2-7; 7 bases map to TRBD1. V trimming: 4 bases; J trimming: 0 bases; junction bases outside the gene matches: 9. From germline, CDR1 is MDHEN and CDR2 SYDVKM. The CDR3 covers 16 residues. The CDR3 here is CASSYRDRIFSYEQYF. CDR3 coding DNA: TGTGCCAGCAGTTACCGGGACAGAATTTTCTCCTACGAGCAGTACTTC.

This clone was seen only a few times. The rearrangement links TRBV7-2 to TRBJ2-5; D unresolved. Germline assignment: CDR1 SGHTA and CDR2 FQGNSA. The V end was cut by 4 bases, the J end by 1 base, with 10 bases between. The CDR3 is 14 residues long. CDR3 sequence (DNA): TGTGCCAGCAGCTCCCTTGGGCGCCAAGAGACCCAGTACTTC. It is translated as CASSSLGRQETQYF.

Only a few counts were recorded for this clone. The gene calls are TRBV9 and TRBJ2-7, with D maybe TRBD1 (6 bases). This CDR3 spans 11 amino acids. With 4 bases removed from V and 10 bases from J, the gap between germline ends came to 12 bases. The germline V gene has CDR1 SGDLS and CDR2 YYNGEE. The CDR3 DNA is TGTGCCAGCAGCAACTCTGGGACACAGTACTTC. Translating gives CASSNSGTQYF.

This chain links TRBV6-1 with TRBJ2-1; 9 bases are a match to TRBD2. V lost 2 bases, J lost 9 bases, and 5 bases stayed unmatched. Germline CDR1 reads MNHNS; CDR2 reads SASEGT. There are 14 residues in the CDR3. The CDR3 nucleotides are TGTGCCAGCAGTGAACGGCGGGGGGGGAGTGAGCAGTTCTTC. This encodes CASSERRGGSEQFF.

This rearrangement joins TRBV2 to TRBJ2-1, with D possibly TRBD1 on 6 matching bases. V lost 10 bases, J lost 0 bases, and 10 bases lay in between. Germline V gene lookup returns CDR1 SNHLY and CDR2 FYNNEI. The CDR3 covers 13 residues. The CDR3 sequence is CATGTYSYNEQFF. In DNA, the CDR3 is TGTGCCACCGGGACATACTCCTACAATGAGCAGTTCTTC.

This clone was seen more than once but under ten times. The rearrangement uses TRBV7-8 and TRBJ1-1; D may be TRBD1 (5 bases). The V gene lost 5 bases and the J gene lost 4 bases, with 17 bases spanning the gap. Germline V gene data show CDR1 as SGHVS and CDR2 as FQNEAQ. The CDR3 extends over 15 amino acids. The CDR3 DNA follows: TGTGCCAGCAGCCCTGTCGGGGGAGTGAGCACTGAAGCTTTCTTT. Translating gives CASSPVGGVSTEAFF.